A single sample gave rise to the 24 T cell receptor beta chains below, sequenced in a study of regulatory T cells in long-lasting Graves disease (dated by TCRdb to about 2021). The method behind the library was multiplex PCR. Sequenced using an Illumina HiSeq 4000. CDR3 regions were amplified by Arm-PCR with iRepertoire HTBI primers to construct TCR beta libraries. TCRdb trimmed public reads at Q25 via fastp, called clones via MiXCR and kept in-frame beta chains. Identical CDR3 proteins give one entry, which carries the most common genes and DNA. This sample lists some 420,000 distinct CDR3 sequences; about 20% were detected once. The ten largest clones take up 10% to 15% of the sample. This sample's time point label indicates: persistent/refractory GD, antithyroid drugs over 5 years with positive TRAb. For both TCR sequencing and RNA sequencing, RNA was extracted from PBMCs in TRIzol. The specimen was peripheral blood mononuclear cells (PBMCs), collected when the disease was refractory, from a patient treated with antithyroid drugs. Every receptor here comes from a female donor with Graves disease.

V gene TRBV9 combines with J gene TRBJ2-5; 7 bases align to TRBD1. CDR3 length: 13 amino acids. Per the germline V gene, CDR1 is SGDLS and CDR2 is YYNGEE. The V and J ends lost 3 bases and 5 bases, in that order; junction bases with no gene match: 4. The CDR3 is CASSGRGSETQYF. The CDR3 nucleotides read TGTGCCAGCAGCGGCAGGGGGTCGGAGACCCAGTACTTC. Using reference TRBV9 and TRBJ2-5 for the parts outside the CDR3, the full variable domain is DSGVTQTPKHLITATGQRVTLRCSPRSGDLSVYWYQQSLDQGLQFLIQYYNGEERAKGNILERFSAQQFPDLHSELNLSSLELGDSALYFCASSGRGSETQYFGPGTRLLVL.

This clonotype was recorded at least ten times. The CDR3 nucleotides read TGTGCCAGCAGCTTATTTCCAGGGGAAGCCTATGGCTACACCTTC. Its protein product is CASSLFPGEAYGYTF. The chain carries TRBV7-8 and TRBJ1-2; D possibly corresponds to TRBD1 (6 bases). Per germline, CDR1 SGHVS and CDR2 FQNEAQ. The CDR3 is 15 residues long. Deletions cut 2 bases from V and 4 bases from J, with 14 bases between.

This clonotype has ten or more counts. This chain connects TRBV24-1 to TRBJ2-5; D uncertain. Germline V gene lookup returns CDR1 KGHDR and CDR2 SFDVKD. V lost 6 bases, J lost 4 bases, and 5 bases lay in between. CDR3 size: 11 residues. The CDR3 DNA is TGTGCCACCAGTCATGGAGAGACCCAGTACTTC. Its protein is CATSHGETQYF.

The CDR3 DNA reads as TGTGCCAGCAGTTCAGGGTTGGCTTACGGGGACACTGAAGCTTTCTTT. Its protein product is CASSSGLAYGDTEAFF. This chain links TRBV6-5 with TRBJ1-1, with a possible D match to TRBD1 (5 bases). Germline V gene data show CDR1 as MNHEY and CDR2 as SVGAGI. Between the trimmed V and J ends, which lost 4 bases and 3 bases, there was a span of 18 bases. This CDR3 spans 16 amino acids.

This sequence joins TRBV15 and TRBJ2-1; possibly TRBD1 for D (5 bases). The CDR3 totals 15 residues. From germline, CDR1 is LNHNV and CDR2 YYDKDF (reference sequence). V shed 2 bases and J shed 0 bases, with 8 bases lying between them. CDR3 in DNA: TGTGCCACCAGCAGATCAGGGTCCTCCTACAATGAGCAGTTCTTC. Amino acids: CATSRSGSSYNEQFF.

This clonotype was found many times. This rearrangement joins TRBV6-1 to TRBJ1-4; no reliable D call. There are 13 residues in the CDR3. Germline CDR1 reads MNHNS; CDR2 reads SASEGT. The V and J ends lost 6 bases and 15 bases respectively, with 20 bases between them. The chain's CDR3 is CASSTVSGLVVFF. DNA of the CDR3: TGTGCCAGCAGCACCGTTTCGGGGTTGGTCGTGTTTTTT.

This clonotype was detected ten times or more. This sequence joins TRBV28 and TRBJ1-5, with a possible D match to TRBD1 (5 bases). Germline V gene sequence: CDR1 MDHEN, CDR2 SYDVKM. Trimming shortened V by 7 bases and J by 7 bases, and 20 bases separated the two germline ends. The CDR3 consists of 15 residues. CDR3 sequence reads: CASTLGGSSDQPQHF. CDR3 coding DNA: TGTGCCAGCACCCTTGGGGGGAGTAGTGACCAGCCCCAGCATTTT.

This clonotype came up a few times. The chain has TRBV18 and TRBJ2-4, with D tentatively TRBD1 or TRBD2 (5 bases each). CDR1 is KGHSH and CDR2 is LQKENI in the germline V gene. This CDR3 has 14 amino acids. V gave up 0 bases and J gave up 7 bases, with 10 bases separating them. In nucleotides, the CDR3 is TGTGCCAGCTCACCACCGTCCAGGGAGAACATTCAGTACTTC. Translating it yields CASSPPSRENIQYF.

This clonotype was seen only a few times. The CDR3: CATSDQLAGGLNEQFF. CDR3 DNA: TGTGCCACCAGTGATCAACTAGCGGGTGGGCTGAATGAGCAGTTCTTC. The chain has TRBV24-1 and TRBJ2-1, with 9 nucleotides matching TRBD2. Trimming at V came to 3 bases and at J to 7 bases, leaving 9 bases not matched to a gene. CDR3 length equals 16 residues. Germline CDR1 is KGHDR and CDR2 is SFDVKD.

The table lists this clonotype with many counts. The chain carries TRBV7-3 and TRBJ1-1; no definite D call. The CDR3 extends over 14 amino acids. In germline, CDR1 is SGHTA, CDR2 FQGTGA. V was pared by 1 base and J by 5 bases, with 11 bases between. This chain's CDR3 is CASSLSSGRTEAFF. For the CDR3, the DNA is TGTGCCAGCAGCTTAAGTTCAGGAAGGACTGAAGCTTTCTTT.

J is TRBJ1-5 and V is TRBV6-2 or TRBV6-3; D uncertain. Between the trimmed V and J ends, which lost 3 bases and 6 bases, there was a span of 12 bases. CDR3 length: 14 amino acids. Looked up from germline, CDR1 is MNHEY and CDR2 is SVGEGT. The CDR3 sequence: CASSYRLGSQPQHF. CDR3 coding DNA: TGTGCCAGCAGTTATAGGTTAGGTAGTCAGCCCCAGCATTTT.

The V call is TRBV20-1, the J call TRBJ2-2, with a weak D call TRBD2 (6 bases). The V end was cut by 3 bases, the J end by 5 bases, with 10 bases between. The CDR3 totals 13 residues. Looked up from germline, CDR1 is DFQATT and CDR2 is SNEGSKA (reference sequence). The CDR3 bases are TGCAGTGCTAGTGCCGGGGGTACCGGGGAGCTGTTTTTT. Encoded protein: CSASAGGTGELFF.

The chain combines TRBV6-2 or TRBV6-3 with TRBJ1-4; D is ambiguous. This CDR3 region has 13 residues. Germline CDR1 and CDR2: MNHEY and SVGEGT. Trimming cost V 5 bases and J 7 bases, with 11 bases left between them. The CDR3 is CASSRRNSEKLFF. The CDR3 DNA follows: TGTGCCAGCAGTAGACGGAATAGTGAAAAACTGTTTTTT.

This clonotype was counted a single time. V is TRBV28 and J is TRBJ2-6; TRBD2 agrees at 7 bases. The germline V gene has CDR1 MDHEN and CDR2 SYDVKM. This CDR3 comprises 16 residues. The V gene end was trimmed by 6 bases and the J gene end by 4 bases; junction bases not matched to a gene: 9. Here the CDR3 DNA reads TGTGCCAGCAGCTCTATGGGAGGGTTCGGGGCCAACGTCCTGACTTTC. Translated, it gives CASSSMGGFGANVLTF.

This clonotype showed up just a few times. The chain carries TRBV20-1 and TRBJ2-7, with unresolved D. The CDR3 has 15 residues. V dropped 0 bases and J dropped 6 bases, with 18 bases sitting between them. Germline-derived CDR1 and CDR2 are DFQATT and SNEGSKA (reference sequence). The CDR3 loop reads CSARDPLGPVGEQYF. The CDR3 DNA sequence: TGCAGTGCTAGAGATCCCCTAGGTCCCGTTGGCGAGCAGTACTTC.

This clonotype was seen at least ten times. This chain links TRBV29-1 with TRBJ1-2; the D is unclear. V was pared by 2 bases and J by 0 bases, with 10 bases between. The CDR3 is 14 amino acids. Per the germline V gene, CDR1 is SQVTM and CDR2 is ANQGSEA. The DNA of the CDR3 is TGCAGCGTTGAATGGGCAGACCCTAACTATGGCTACACCTTC. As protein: CSVEWADPNYGYTF.

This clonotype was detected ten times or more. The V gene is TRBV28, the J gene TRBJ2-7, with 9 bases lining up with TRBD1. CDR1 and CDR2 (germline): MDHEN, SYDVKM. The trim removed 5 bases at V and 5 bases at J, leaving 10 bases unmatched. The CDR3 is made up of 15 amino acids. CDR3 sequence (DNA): TGTGCCAGCAGTCCCCCGGGGGACAGGGTCAACGAGCAGTACTTC. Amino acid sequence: CASSPPGDRVNEQYF.

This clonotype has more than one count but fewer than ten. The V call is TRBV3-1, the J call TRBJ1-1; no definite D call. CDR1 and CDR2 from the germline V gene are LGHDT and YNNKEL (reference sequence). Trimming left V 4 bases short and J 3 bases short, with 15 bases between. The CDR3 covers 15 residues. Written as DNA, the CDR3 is TGTGCCAGCAGCCCCCGGAGGCAGCTATACACTGAAGCTTTCTTT. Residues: CASSPRRQLYTEAFF. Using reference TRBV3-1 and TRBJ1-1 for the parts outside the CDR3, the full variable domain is DTAVSQTPKYLVTQMGNDKSIKCEQNLGHDTMYWYKQDSKKFLKIMFSYNNKELIINETVPNRFSPKSPDKAHLNLHINSLELGDSAVYFCASSPRRQLYTEAFFGQGTRLTVV.

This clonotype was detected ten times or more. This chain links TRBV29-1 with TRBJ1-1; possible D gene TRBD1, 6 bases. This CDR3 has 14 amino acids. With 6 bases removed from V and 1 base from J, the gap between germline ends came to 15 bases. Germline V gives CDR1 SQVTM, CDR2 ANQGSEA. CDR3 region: CSVRMTGSNTEAFF. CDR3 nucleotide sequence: TGCAGCGTCCGGATGACAGGCTCGAACACTGAAGCTTTCTTT.

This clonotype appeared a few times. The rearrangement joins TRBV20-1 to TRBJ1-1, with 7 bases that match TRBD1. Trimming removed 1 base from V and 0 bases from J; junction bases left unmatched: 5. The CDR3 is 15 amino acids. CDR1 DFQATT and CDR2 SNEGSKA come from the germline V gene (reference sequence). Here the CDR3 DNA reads TGCAGTGCTAGAGGGGCAGGGGGGATGAACACTGAAGCTTTCTTT. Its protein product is CSARGAGGMNTEAFF.

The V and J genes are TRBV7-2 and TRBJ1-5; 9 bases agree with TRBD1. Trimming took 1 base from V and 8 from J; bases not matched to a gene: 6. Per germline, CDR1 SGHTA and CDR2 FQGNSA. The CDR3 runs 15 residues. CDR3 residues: CASSLVGQGLKPQHF. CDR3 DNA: TGTGCCAGCAGCTTAGTGGGACAGGGCCTGAAGCCCCAGCATTTT.

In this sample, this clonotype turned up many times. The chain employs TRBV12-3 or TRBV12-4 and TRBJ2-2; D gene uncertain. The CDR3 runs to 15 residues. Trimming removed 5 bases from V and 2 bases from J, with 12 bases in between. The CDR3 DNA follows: TGTGCCAGCAGTCCGATCACCGTCAACACCGGGGAGCTGTTTTTT. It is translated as CASSPITVNTGELFF.

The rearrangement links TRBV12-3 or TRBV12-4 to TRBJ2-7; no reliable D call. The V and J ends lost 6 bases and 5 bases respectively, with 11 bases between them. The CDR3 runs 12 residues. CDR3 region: CASSLLSHEQYF. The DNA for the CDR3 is TGTGCCAGCAGCCTTTTATCCCACGAGCAGTACTTC.

Written as DNA, the CDR3 is TGTGCCACCGCGGGGGAGAACTATGGCTACACCTTC. Its translation is CATAGENYGYTF. The chain is built from TRBV6-2 or TRBV6-3 and TRBJ1-2, with a tentative D call TRBD1 (5 bases). The length of the CDR3 is 12 residues. The V and J ends lost 10 bases and 2 bases respectively, with 11 bases between them. Germline-derived CDR1 and CDR2 are MNHEY and SVGEGT.